The 27 T cell receptor beta chains reported below all come from one sample, sequenced in a study of T cells after yellow fever vaccination. A single record per CDR3 protein comes from TCRdb applying MiXCR to the 5' RACE reads. The repertoire holds roughly 120,000 distinct CDR3 sequences, with approximately 7% as singletons. The sample here was CD4+ T cells sorted from PBMCs, taken approximately 11 days after the first yellow fever vaccination. Receptor source: a man younger than 35 who received the YFV17D yellow fever vaccine.

This clonotype was recorded at least ten times. The chain is built from TRBV10-3 and TRBJ1-2; D is possibly TRBD1 (5 bases). V gave up 0 bases and J gave up 6 bases, with 14 bases separating them. Looked up from germline, CDR1 is ENHRY and CDR2 is SYGVKD. There are 15 residues in the CDR3. CDR3 loop: CAISESLASGNGYTF. CDR3 sequence (DNA): TGTGCCATCAGTGAGTCGTTGGCGTCAGGGAATGGCTACACCTTC.

This clonotype was picked up a small number of times. J is TRBJ2-5 and V is TRBV20-1, with 8 bases identical to TRBD2. V gave up 6 bases and J gave up 5 bases; unmatched junction bases: 14. The length of the CDR3 is 15 residues. Germline V gives CDR1 DFQATT, CDR2 SNEGSKA (reference sequence). The CDR3 DNA reads TGCAGTGCCCGGGGGTCGAGCGGGGGCCGGGAGACCCAGTACTTC. Its translation: CSARGSSGGRETQYF.

V is TRBV6-5 and J is TRBJ2-7; the match to TRBD1 covers 7 bases. This CDR3 is built from 15 residues. Germline V CDR1 and CDR2: MNHEY, SVGAGI. J lost 3 bases, V lost 2 bases, and 7 bases had no gene match. Here the CDR3 DNA reads TGTGCCAGCAGTTACGCCGGACAGGATTACTACGAGCAGTACTTC. It specifies CASSYAGQDYYEQYF.

This clonotype was detected many times. This chain connects TRBV6-5 to TRBJ2-3, with no clear D. The CDR3 has 14 amino acids. The germline CDR1 and CDR2 sequences are MNHEY and SVGAGI. V was trimmed by 2 bases and J by 4 bases, leaving 10 bases between them. This chain's CDR3 is CASSYEREADTQYF. DNA of the CDR3: TGTGCCAGCAGTTACGAAAGAGAGGCAGATACGCAGTATTTT.

This clonotype came up a few times. The V and J genes are TRBV7-6 and TRBJ1-1; 8 nucleotides match TRBD1. Per the germline V gene, CDR1 is SGHVS and CDR2 is FNYEAQ. With 0 bases clipped from V and 3 bases from J, the junction kept 9 bases outside the gene matches. This CDR3 comprises 17 residues. CDR3 nucleotide sequence: TGTGCCAGCAGCTTAGCGCCCTGGACAGGGCGGGACACTGAAGCTTTCTTT. Amino acid sequence: CASSLAPWTGRDTEAFF.

This clonotype was counted many times. The chain recombines TRBV7-8 with TRBJ1-5; 7 bases match TRBD1. The CDR3 length is 14 residues. Trimming at V came to 5 bases and at J to 6 bases, leaving 7 bases not matched to a gene. The V gene's germline CDR1 is SGHVS and CDR2 FQNEAQ. The CDR3 spells CASSLIQGGQPQHF. The CDR3 bases are TGTGCCAGCAGCCTAATTCAGGGGGGTCAGCCCCAGCATTTT.

Ten or more counts support this clonotype. The chain carries TRBV12-3 or TRBV12-4 and TRBJ2-5; 9 bases line up with TRBD1. The CDR3 has 15 residues. After removal of 6 bases from V and 6 bases from J, the junction contained 11 bases not matched to a gene. The CDR3 DNA is TGTGCCAGCAGATCCGGGACAGGGAGTGGGCAGACCCAGTACTTC. Translation gives CASRSGTGSGQTQYF.

This clonotype came up many times. The chain combines TRBV20-1 with TRBJ2-2; D is tentatively TRBD1 or TRBD2 (5 bases each). Germline V gene lookup returns CDR1 DFQATT and CDR2 SNEGSKA (reference sequence). Trimming cost V 1 base and J 4 bases, with 13 bases left between them. This CDR3 spans 15 amino acids. The chain's CDR3 is CSARAGGDPTGELFF. The CDR3 DNA reads as TGCAGTGCTAGAGCGGGTGGGGACCCCACCGGGGAGCTGTTTTTT.

This clonotype appeared many times. The CDR3 sequence: CASSFRPGLPTYEQYF. CDR3 sequence (DNA): TGTGCCAGCAGTTTCCGGCCGGGACTTCCAACCTACGAGCAGTACTTC. The chain has TRBV12-3 or TRBV12-4 and TRBJ2-7, with D possibly TRBD2 on 6 matching bases. CDR3 length: 16 amino acids. V was cut by 3 bases and J by 2 bases, with 17 bases left in between.

This clonotype was counted a few times. This chain connects TRBV30 to TRBJ2-3; 8 bases match TRBD2. CDR3 length: 13 residues. Germline values: CDR1 GTSNPN, CDR2 SVGIG (reference sequence). V lost 5 bases to trimming and J lost 2 bases; unmatched junction nucleotides: 3. The CDR3 DNA reads as TGTGCCTGGCAGCGGGGGCCCACAGATACGCAGTATTTT. Translation: CAWQRGPTDTQYF.

V usage is TRBV6-1 and J usage is TRBJ2-1; 8 bases line up with TRBD1. The germline CDR1 and CDR2 sequences are MNHNS and SASEGT. This CDR3 contains 13 residues. V shed 6 bases and J 5 bases; nucleotides not matched to a gene: 3. Written as DNA, the CDR3 is TGTGCCAGCAGCGGGGACAGGAACAATGAGCAGTTCTTC. Translating gives CASSGDRNNEQFF.

This clonotype has a count of ten or more. V gene TRBV28 combines with J gene TRBJ2-4, with 7 positions matching TRBD2. The CDR3 covers 13 residues. Germline CDR1 MDHEN, CDR2 SYDVKM. Losses at the gene ends were 7 bases for V and 3 bases for J; bases not matched to a gene: 3. Here the CDR3 DNA reads TGTGCCAGCATTGCGGGGGACAAAAACATTCAGTACTTC. Protein product: CASIAGDKNIQYF.

The rearrangement uses TRBV5-1 and TRBJ2-2, with D tentatively TRBD1 (6 bases). This CDR3 is 15 amino acids long. V was shortened by 5 bases and J by 0 bases, with 11 bases between the two germline ends. Germline CDR1 reads SGHRS; CDR2 reads YFSETQ. The CDR3 nucleotides read TGCGCCAGCAGTCGGGACACCTCGAACACCGGGGAGCTGTTTTTT. Its translation is CASSRDTSNTGELFF.

This clonotype was detected only a few times. This sequence joins TRBV5-1 and TRBJ2-1, with 9 bases identical to TRBD1. Losses at the gene ends were 0 bases for V and 4 bases for J; bases not matched to a gene: 2. This CDR3 has 15 residues. The germline gives CDR1 SGHRS, CDR2 YFSETQ. CDR3 amino acids: CASSLGQGGYNEQFF. As DNA, the CDR3 is TGCGCCAGCAGCTTGGGACAGGGGGGTTACAATGAGCAGTTCTTC.

This rearrangement joins TRBV3-1 to TRBJ2-1, with 7 bases matching TRBD1. With V trimmed by 4 bases and J by 6 bases, 6 bases remained unmatched. Germline V gene sequence: CDR1 LGHDT, CDR2 YNNKEL (reference sequence). This CDR3 spans 14 amino acids. As DNA, the CDR3 is TGTGCCAGCAGCCCCGACAGGGCCCCCAATGAGCAGTTCTTC. Amino acids: CASSPDRAPNEQFF.

The gene calls are TRBV6-1 and TRBJ2-1; D is possibly TRBD1 or TRBD2 (5 bases each). The germline V gene encodes CDR1 MNHNS and CDR2 SASEGT. V dropped 6 bases and J dropped 6 bases, with 15 bases sitting between them. The CDR3 runs 14 residues. This CDR3 is CASRLGPAANEQFF. For the CDR3, the DNA is TGTGCCAGCAGACTGGGACCGGCGGCCAATGAGCAGTTCTTC.

This clonotype was observed many times. The V call is TRBV6-1, the J call TRBJ2-5; a weak D match, TRBD1 (6 bases). The germline V gene encodes CDR1 MNHNS and CDR2 SASEGT. V lost 6 bases to trimming and J lost 4 bases, with 12 bases between them. This CDR3 region has 13 residues. DNA for the CDR3: TGTGCCAGCAGATCAGGACAGTCAGAGACCCAGTACTTC. Protein sequence: CASRSGQSETQYF.

This clonotype turned up a few times. J is TRBJ2-5 and V is TRBV12-3 or TRBV12-4, with TRBD2 matching 9 bases. There are 15 residues in the CDR3. Losses at the gene ends were 5 bases for V and 7 bases for J; bases not matched to a gene: 11. CDR3: CASSPLAGGLGTQYF. In DNA form, the CDR3 reads TGTGCCAGCAGTCCCTTGGCGGGGGGGTTGGGGACCCAGTACTTC.

This clonotype has at least ten counts. This rearrangement joins TRBV12-3 or TRBV12-4 to TRBJ1-2; 8 bases match TRBD1. The CDR3 runs 14 residues. V shed 3 bases, J shed 7 bases, and the junction held 7 bases outside the gene matches. CDR3: CASSFTDRVPGYTF. The CDR3 region has the DNA TGTGCCAGCAGTTTTACGGACAGGGTCCCTGGCTACACCTTC.

This clonotype was recorded a few times. This rearrangement joins TRBV19 to TRBJ2-6; TRBD2 might be the D (5 bases). CDR1 and CDR2 from the germline V gene are LNHDA and SQIVND (reference sequence). The CDR3 loop spans 16 amino acids. V was shortened by 6 bases and J by 0 bases, with 12 bases between the two germline ends. The CDR3 bases are TGTGCCAGTAGCGTCCGGGATTTCTCTGGGGCCAACGTCCTGACTTTC. Its translation: CASSVRDFSGANVLTF.

This clonotype was seen ten or more times. This chain connects TRBV4-3 to TRBJ1-5, with unresolved D. There are 15 residues in the CDR3. Germline V gene data show CDR1 as LGHNA and CDR2 as YSLEER. V lost 1 base to trimming and J lost 7 bases, with 14 bases between them. The CDR3 reads CASSQVTGPGQPQHF. As DNA, the CDR3 is TGCGCCAGCAGCCAAGTAACGGGTCCGGGGCAGCCCCAGCATTTT.

This clonotype was seen only a few times. The V gene is TRBV9, the J gene TRBJ1-6; no clear D gene. CDR1 and CDR2 (germline): SGDLS, YYNGEE. This CDR3 contains 11 residues. V lost 4 bases, J lost 14 bases, and 10 bases lay in between. The CDR3 DNA reads as TGTGCCAGCAGCCGCTCCTCGACCCTCCACTTT. It translates to CASSRSSTLHF. Full variable domain (remainder filled in from reference TRBV9 and TRBJ1-6): DSGVTQTPKHLITATGQRVTLRCSPRSGDLSVYWYQQSLDQGLQFLIQYYNGEERAKGNILERFSAQQFPDLHSELNLSSLELGDSALYFCASSRSSTLHFGNGTRLTVT.

In its sample, this clonotype was seen a few times. This chain connects TRBV18 to TRBJ1-6; 7 positions match TRBD1. Germline values: CDR1 KGHSH, CDR2 LQKENI. V trimming: 8 bases; J trimming: 8 bases; junction bases outside the gene matches: 6. The CDR3 runs to 13 residues. In nucleotides, the CDR3 is TGTGCCAGCGGGGAAGGGGGCGATTCACCCCTCCACTTT. Translated, it gives CASGEGGDSPLHF.

There are many counts of this clonotype. This chain connects TRBV5-4 to TRBJ1-3; unclear D gene. Germline V CDR1 and CDR2: SGHNT, YYREEE (reference sequence). The V end was cut by 0 bases, the J end by 7 bases, with 20 bases between. The CDR3 loop spans 17 amino acids. The CDR3 spells CASSLAPAGGGRNTIYF. Written as DNA, the CDR3 is TGTGCCAGCAGCTTGGCCCCTGCGGGAGGTGGAAGGAACACCATATATTTT. Variable domain in full (rest from reference TRBV5-4 and TRBJ1-3): ETGVTQSPTHLIKTRGQQVTLRCSSQSGHNTVSWYQQALGQGPQFIFQYYREEENGRGNFPPRFSGLQFPNYSSELNVNALELDDSALYLCASSLAPAGGGRNTIYFGEGSWLTVV.

This clonotype was seen ten or more times. The genes are TRBV3-1 and TRBJ2-4; 7 bases align to TRBD2. Germline-derived CDR1 and CDR2 are LGHDT and YNNKEL (reference sequence). Trimming took 4 bases from V and 1 from J; bases not matched to a gene: 4. The CDR3 runs to 15 residues. In nucleotides, the CDR3 is TGTGCCAGCAGCCTGCCCGGGGGGGCCAAAAACATTCAGTACTTC. It specifies CASSLPGGAKNIQYF.

Many counts were recorded for this clonotype. The CDR3 bases are TGTGCCAGCAGCGTAGGGACAAGAGGGGAGGGACAGGGAACCTACGAGCAGTACGTC. Its protein product is CASSVGTRGEGQGTYEQYV. V usage is TRBV9 and J usage is TRBJ2-7; 9 bases are a match to TRBD1. V dropped 0 bases and J dropped 2; count of bases not matched to a gene: 15. Per germline, CDR1 SGDLS and CDR2 YYNGEE. This CDR3 comprises 19 residues.

This clonotype appeared many times. The rearrangement joins TRBV12-3 or TRBV12-4 to TRBJ1-4; TRBD1 matches at 8 bases. V dropped 3 bases and J dropped 8; count of bases not matched to a gene: 5. The CDR3 is 14 amino acids. DNA of the CDR3: TGTGCCAGCAGTTTCCAGGGGGCTGGAGAAAAACTGTTTTTT. Translation: CASSFQGAGEKLFF.